One sample yielded the 15 T cell receptor beta chains listed below, sequenced in a study of control samples from healthy donors and cancer patients. This table comes from immunoSEQ multiplex PCR, and its TCRdb copy is limited to in-frame clones, with some not included. The repertoire includes tens of thousands of clones, about 87% of them detected once, and 1.9% sits in the top ten. What was sequenced was PBMCs. These TCRs come from an older woman with head and neck cancer.

The chain recombines TRBV14 with TRBJ2-2; 9 bases are shared with TRBD2. The V gene's germline CDR1 is SGHDN and CDR2 FVKESK. This CDR3 comprises 18 residues. V gave up 0 bases and J gave up 4 bases; unmatched junction bases: 9. The CDR3 protein is CASSQDSGLASATGELFF. The CDR3 DNA is TGTGCCAGCAGCCAAGATTCGGGACTAGCTAGTGCCACCGGGGAGCTGTTTTTT.

This clone was observed a handful of times. This sequence joins TRBV30 and TRBJ1-6, with a tentative D call TRBD1 (5 bases). Germline V gene data show CDR1 as GTSNPN and CDR2 as SVGIG (reference sequence). V dropped 8 bases and J dropped 5 bases, with 10 bases sitting between them. The CDR3 contains 12 residues. CDR3 region: CAGEGNNSPLHF. The DNA for the CDR3 is TGTGCCGGCGAGGGGAATAATTCACCCCTCCACTTT.

The J gene is TRBJ2-1, the V gene TRBV5-8; D is perhaps TRBD1 (5 bases). The CDR3 loop spans 16 amino acids. V lost 0 bases and J 8 bases, leaving 18 bases between the germline ends. Germline lookup yields CDR1 SGHTS and CDR2 YDEGEE. DNA of the CDR3: TGTGCCAGCAGCTTGGTCAGGCAGTTGGGGCAATATGAGCAGTTCTTC. As protein: CASSLVRQLGQYEQFF. Drawing the rest from reference TRBV5-8 and TRBJ2-1, the complete variable domain is EAGVTQSPTHLIKTRGQQATLRCSPISGHTSVYWYQQALGLGLQFLLWYDEGEERNRGNFPPRFSGRQFPNYSSELNVNALELEDSALYLCASSLVRQLGQYEQFFGPGTRLTVL.

A note on this clone: The junction and the germline gene differ at one end; a read error may be behind it. The chain joins TRBV15 to TRBJ2-2; D call uncertain. In germline, CDR1 is LNHNV, CDR2 YYDKDF (reference sequence). The CDR3 has 15 amino acids. Here the CDR3 DNA reads TGTGCCGCCAGCCCGACCAGTTCGAACACCGGGGAGCTGTTTTTT. It specifies CAASPTSSNTGELFF.

The chain has TRBV11-3 and TRBJ2-6, with 7 nucleotides matching TRBD1. V shed 4 bases and J 1 base; nucleotides not matched to a gene: 1. The CDR3 sequence is 15 residues long. CDR1 and CDR2 from the germline V gene are SGHNT and YENEEA. This chain's CDR3 is CASSWGQSGANVLTF. In nucleotides, the CDR3 is TGTGCCAGCAGCTGGGGACAGTCTGGGGCCAACGTCCTGACTTTC. The complete variable domain, with remaining parts taken from reference TRBV11-3 and TRBJ2-6, reads EAGVVQSPRYKIIEKKQPVAFWCNPISGHNTLYWYLQNLGQGPELLIRYENEEAVDDSQLPKDRFSAERLKGVDSTLKIQPAELGDSAVYLCASSWGQSGANVLTFGAGSRLTVL.

The chain recombines TRBV7-8 with TRBJ2-7; TRBD2 agrees at 7 bases. Trimming removed 5 bases from V and 5 bases from J; junction bases left unmatched: 6. The CDR3 covers 13 residues. Germline assignment: CDR1 SGHVS and CDR2 FQNEAQ. For the CDR3, the DNA is TGTGCCAGCAGCCCCGCACGGGAGGACGAGCAGTACTTC. Its protein product is CASSPAREDEQYF. Full variable domain (remainder filled in from reference TRBV7-8 and TRBJ2-7): GAGVSQSPRYKVAKRGQDVALRCDPISGHVSLFWYQQALGQGPEFLTYFQNEAQLDKSGLPSDRFFAERPEGSVSTLKIQRTQQEDSAVYLCASSPAREDEQYFGPGTRLTVT.

Remarks on this clone: The same CDR3 arises from other DNA sequences in this sample as well. The chain has TRBV6-1 and TRBJ1-5; D not resolved. The CDR3 covers 14 residues. Germline CDR1 is MNHNS and CDR2 is SASEGT. Trimming stripped 0 bases from V and 4 bases from J, with 7 bases between. DNA of the CDR3: TGTGCCAGCAGTGAAGCAGGCCGGAATCAGCCCCAGCATTTT. It encodes CASSEAGRNQPQHF.

The V call is TRBV15, the J call TRBJ2-2; D might be TRBD2 (5 bases). Germline V gene data show CDR1 as LNHNV and CDR2 as YYDKDF (reference sequence). The CDR3 consists of 21 residues. V lost 0 bases, J lost 4 bases, and 27 bases lay in between. CDR3 protein: CATSRDPRGSVGIKSTGELFF. The DNA for the CDR3 is TGTGCCACCAGCAGAGATCCCCGGGGTTCGGTGGGGATAAAGAGCACCGGGGAGCTGTTTTTT.

The rearrangement uses TRBV24-1 and TRBJ2-1; D tentatively fits TRBD1 or TRBD2 (5 bases each). The CDR3 contains 11 residues. In germline, CDR1 is KGHDR, CDR2 SFDVKD. Deletions cut 11 bases from V and 9 bases from J, with 13 bases between. CDR3 in DNA: TGTGCCATTGGGGGAGACGGTGAGCAGTTCTTC. This encodes CAIGGDGEQFF.

The gene calls are TRBV11-2 and TRBJ2-7; the match to TRBD1 covers 7 bases. Germline CDR1 reads SGHAT; CDR2 reads FQNNGV. The ends lost 0 bases at V and 2 bases at J; junction bases unmatched: 4. CDR3 size: 15 residues. CDR3 in DNA: TGTGCCAGCAGCTTAGAAACTACAGGGGCCTACGAGCAGTACTTC. Translating gives CASSLETTGAYEQYF.

The chain couples TRBV7-2 to TRBJ2-7; D unclear. The ends were cut back, 3 bases at V and 0 bases at J, with 6 bases in the middle. This CDR3 is 13 amino acids long. Germline assignment: CDR1 SGHTA and CDR2 FQGNSA. CDR3 in DNA: TGTGCCAGCAGCTTGGCCTACTCCTACGAGCAGTACTTC. Translation gives CASSLAYSYEQYF.

The CDR3 nucleotides are TGTGCCAGCAGCGTCCGTCAACTCACTCCCACCTTC. It is translated as CASSVRQLTPTF. This chain connects TRBV7-9 to TRBJ1-2; unclear D gene. Germline loops: CDR1 SEHNR, CDR2 FQNEAQ (reference sequence). The ends were cut back, 5 bases at V and 13 bases at J, with 17 bases in the middle. This CDR3 comprises 12 residues.

The CDR3 DNA reads as TGCGCCAGCAGGGGACAACCGAACACTGAAGCTTTCTTT. Translated: CASRGQPNTEAFF. The V gene is TRBV10-2, the J gene TRBJ1-1; TRBD1 is a possible D gene (6 bases). The length of the CDR3 is 13 residues. The V end lost 6 bases, the J end lost 1 base, and 9 bases lay between the germline ends. Per germline, CDR1 WSHSY and CDR2 SAAADI.

The chain uses TRBV25-1 and TRBJ1-4, with D possibly being TRBD1 (6 bases). The CDR3 extends over 14 amino acids. V lost 6 bases and J lost 4, with 12 bases in between. In germline, CDR1 is MGHDK, CDR2 SYGVNS. The CDR3 nucleotides are TGTGCCAGCAGCGTGACAGGCGTTAATGAAAAACTGTTTTTT. Translating it yields CASSVTGVNEKLFF.

Here the CDR3 reads CASKRTYTDTQYF. For the CDR3, the DNA is TGTGCCAGCAAGCGGACTTACACAGATACGCAGTATTTT. The chain links TRBV2 to TRBJ2-3; possible D gene TRBD2, 5 bases. From germline, CDR1 is SNHLY and CDR2 FYNNEI. CDR3 length: 13 amino acids. The V end was cut by 7 bases, the J end by 2 bases, with 10 bases between. Filled out from reference TRBV2 and TRBJ2-3, the complete variable domain reads EPEVTQTPSHQVTQMGQEVILRCVPISNHLYFYWYRQILGQKVEFLVSFYNNEISEKSEIFDDQFSVERPDGSNFTLKIRSTKLEDSAMYFCASKRTYTDTQYFGPGTRLTVL.